The 8 T cell receptor beta chains below were found in one sample sequenced in a study of shared clonotypes between healthy human individuals. CD45RO-negative cells were positively selected for CCR7, leaving out terminally differentiated effector memory CD45RA+ cells. Clones were sequenced by immunoSEQ multiplex PCR, and TCRdb holds only the in-frame ones, with some missing. The sample has around 550,000 clones; approximately 95% are singletons. Sequencing input: naive CD8+ T cells sorted from blood. Source of these receptors: a woman aged 25 to 39 in good health.

The rearrangement uses TRBV28 and TRBJ1-2, with D perhaps matching TRBD1 (6 bases). The germline CDR1 and CDR2 sequences are MDHEN and SYDVKM. Trimming stripped 8 bases from V and 3 bases from J, with 22 bases between. The CDR3 sequence is 16 residues long. This chain's CDR3 is CASQVGRGGADYGYTF. As DNA, the CDR3 is TGTGCCAGCCAGGTTGGGCGCGGGGGCGCGGACTATGGCTACACCTTC.

The chain is built from TRBV7-2 and TRBJ1-1, with a weak D call TRBD1 (6 bases). V lost 1 base and J 4 bases, leaving 25 bases between the germline ends. CDR1 SGHTA and CDR2 FQGNSA come from the germline V gene. The CDR3 is 19 residues long. Here the CDR3 DNA reads TGTGCCAGCAGCTTAGTTTGGTCGGGGGGCTATACAAAAGGCACTGAAGCTTTCTTT. Residues: CASSLVWSGGYTKGTEAFF.

The chain couples TRBV6-5 to TRBJ2-7; D ambiguous. V dropped 0 bases and J dropped 5 bases, with 14 bases sitting between them. This CDR3 spans 15 amino acids. In germline, CDR1 is MNHEY, CDR2 SVGAGI. The CDR3 DNA is TGTGCCAGCAGTTACTCGGTCGCAAACCCCCACGAGCAGTACTTC. Translating gives CASSYSVANPHEQYF.

V usage is TRBV9 and J usage is TRBJ1-1; 12 bases are a match to TRBD1. The germline V gene encodes CDR1 SGDLS and CDR2 YYNGEE. V gave up 0 bases and J gave up 4 bases; unmatched junction bases: 13. This CDR3 comprises 19 residues. The CDR3 DNA sequence: TGTGCCAGCAGCGTAGAAGTCTTCCCGGGACAGGGGGCAGGCACTGAAGCTTTCTTT. Its translation: CASSVEVFPGQGAGTEAFF.

The chain links TRBV4-1 to TRBJ1-1; D not certain. The V end was cut by 2 bases, the J end by 0 bases, with 7 bases between. The V gene's germline CDR1 is MGHRA and CDR2 YSYEKL. The CDR3 covers 14 residues. CDR3: CASSQYTVNTEAFF. CDR3 bases: TGCGCCAGCAGCCAATATACGGTGAACACTGAAGCTTTCTTT.

The chain combines TRBV7-9 with TRBJ2-5, with 8 bases aligning to TRBD2. The DNA end lines up better with TRBJ2-7; the J call may be wrong. The CDR3 sequence is 16 residues long. In germline, CDR1 is SEHNR, CDR2 FQNEAQ (reference sequence). For the CDR3, the DNA is TGTGCCAGCAGCTTGAGAGGCCTAGCGGGTTATGACGAGCAGTACTTC. Encoded protein: CASSLRGLAGYDEQYF.

The chain uses TRBV30 and TRBJ2-7, with D uncertain. V was shortened by 1 base and J by 0 bases, with 4 bases between the two germline ends. CDR1 is GTSNPN, CDR2 SVGIG, per germline (reference sequence). This CDR3 comprises 12 residues. This CDR3 is CAWSDHSYEQYF. The CDR3 bases are TGTGCCTGGAGTGACCACTCCTACGAGCAGTACTTC.

The V gene is TRBV19, the J gene TRBJ2-3, with 8 bases matching TRBD2. The CDR3 is made up of 14 amino acids. Germline V gives CDR1 LNHDA, CDR2 SQIVND (reference sequence). Trimming at V came to 6 bases and at J to 6 bases, leaving 8 bases not matched to a gene. CDR3 protein: CASRSLAEPDTQYF. The CDR3 DNA reads TGTGCCAGTAGATCACTAGCGGAACCGGATACGCAGTATTTT.